This T cell receptor (beta chain) emerged from a study of identical twins. For this clonotype: Antigen unknown.

Regarding the study as a whole: Reduced insertions were recorded for abundant cord blood beta clonotypes, with no such pattern in memory repertoires.

The J segment lost 4 bases and the V segment lost 6 bases, leaving 8 bases of the junction unmatched. CDR3 length: 15 amino acids. TCRdb independently ran MiXCR on the 5' RACE reads; one entry per CDR3 protein. The repertoire has roughly 720,000 distinct CDR3 sequences, around a sixth of them found once; the top ten carry around 13%. This sample also appeared in a second study, on T cells expressing NK-cell markers. From that report: In a few donors, dominant clonotypes made up roughly 28.3-65% of CD3+CD56-NKG2C+ cells.

Source material: PBMCs. This chain joins TRBV12-3 or TRBV12-4 and TRBJ1-5; 8 bases align to TRBD1. This clonotype originated in a woman between 18 and 30 years old in good health. CDR3 in DNA: TGTGCCAGCAGCCCGGGACAGGCGAGAAATCAGCCCCAGCATTTT. This gives the protein CASSPGQARNQPQHF.